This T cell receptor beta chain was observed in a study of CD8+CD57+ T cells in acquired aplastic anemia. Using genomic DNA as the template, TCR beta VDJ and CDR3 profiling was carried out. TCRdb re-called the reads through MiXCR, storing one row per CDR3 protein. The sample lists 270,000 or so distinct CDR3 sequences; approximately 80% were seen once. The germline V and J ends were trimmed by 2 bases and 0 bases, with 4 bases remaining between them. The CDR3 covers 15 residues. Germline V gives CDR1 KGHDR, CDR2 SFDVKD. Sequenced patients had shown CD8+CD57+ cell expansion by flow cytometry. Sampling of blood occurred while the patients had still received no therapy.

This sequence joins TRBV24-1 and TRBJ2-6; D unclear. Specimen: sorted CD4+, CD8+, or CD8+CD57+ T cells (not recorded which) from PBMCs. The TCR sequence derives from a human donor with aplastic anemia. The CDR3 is CATSDWVSGANVLTF. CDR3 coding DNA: TGTGCCACCAGTGATTGGGTCTCTGGGGCCAACGTCCTGACTTTC.